The 10 T cell receptor beta chains below were found in one sample sequenced in a study of blood T cell repertoires in COVID-19. Sequenced by immunoSEQ multiplex PCR; TCRdb stores in-frame clones only, minus some. The sample consists of fewer than 250,000 clones, approximately 78% of them appearing once. The sample taken for sequencing was peripheral blood. These receptors all come from a woman aged 40 to 50 with acute or convalescent COVID-19.

V usage is TRBV10-3 and J usage is TRBJ2-7; 7 bases are shared with TRBD1. Germline V gene data show CDR1 as ENHRY and CDR2 as SYGVKD. The length of the CDR3 is 13 residues. With V trimmed by 4 bases and J by 5 bases, 5 bases remained unmatched. DNA of the CDR3: TGTGCCATCAGTGCGTACAGGGGAAACGAGCAGTACTTC. Translating gives CAISAYRGNEQYF.

The chain uses TRBV2 and TRBJ2-7, with D hard to call. CDR3 length: 11 residues. CDR1 is SNHLY and CDR2 is FYNNEI in the germline V gene. The germline V and J ends were trimmed by 4 bases and 3 bases, with 4 bases remaining between them. This CDR3 is CASSVSYEQYF. As DNA, the CDR3 is TGTGCCAGCAGTGTTAGCTACGAGCAGTACTTC.

The chain is built from TRBV25-1 and TRBJ2-5; D perhaps matches TRBD2 (5 bases). Germline-derived CDR1 and CDR2 are MGHDK and SYGVNS. The CDR3 is 17 amino acids. Trimming removed 2 bases at V and 2 bases at J, with 18 bases between. In DNA form, the CDR3 reads TGTGCCAGCAGTGAACCCATCCCCGGGGTACATCAAGAGACCCAGTACTTC. This gives the protein CASSEPIPGVHQETQYF.

This clone was seen once. The CDR3 region is CASSDWDSTFYGYTF. The CDR3 DNA reads as TGTGCCAGCAGTGATTGGGACAGTACATTCTATGGCTACACCTTC. The chain couples TRBV25-1 to TRBJ1-2, with 7 bases fitting TRBD1. Germline V lookup: CDR1 MGHDK, CDR2 SYGVNS. The CDR3 has 15 amino acids. J gave up 4 bases and V 3 bases, and 8 bases lay outside the gene matches.

This clone was observed a handful of times. J is TRBJ2-1 and V is TRBV11-3; D unresolved. Per the germline V gene, CDR1 is SGHNT and CDR2 is YENEEA. This CDR3 comprises 16 residues. The V gene lost 5 bases and the J gene lost 2 bases, with 16 bases spanning the gap. The CDR3: CASSVAGSAAYNEQFF. The DNA of the CDR3 is TGTGCCAGCAGCGTCGCCGGGTCAGCCGCCTACAATGAGCAGTTCTTC.

With regard to this clone: Different DNA sequences within this sample yield the same CDR3. This chain joins TRBV10-3 and TRBJ1-1, with D possibly being TRBD1 (5 bases). The CDR3 is 13 residues long. Between the trimmed V and J ends, which lost 4 bases and 5 bases, there was a span of 11 bases. Per germline, CDR1 ENHRY and CDR2 SYGVKD. The CDR3 region has the DNA TGTGCCATCAGTGTATCAGGGTTGACTGAAGCTTTCTTT. Its translation: CAISVSGLTEAFF.

In the case of this clone: Other DNA sequences within the sample encode an identical CDR3. For the CDR3, the DNA is TGTGCCAGCAGTTACTCTAACAGGGGAGGAACTGAAGCTTTCTTT. It is translated as CASSYSNRGGTEAFF. This sequence joins TRBV6-5 and TRBJ1-1; TRBD1 matches at 7 bases. The CDR3 contains 15 residues. Per the germline V gene, CDR1 is MNHEY and CDR2 is SVGAGI. The V and J ends lost 0 bases and 5 bases, in that order; junction bases with no gene match: 6.

The V and J genes are TRBV12-5 and TRBJ1-6; TRBD1 aligns across 11 bases. V was clipped by 0 bases and J by 0 bases; unmatched bases: 7. The CDR3 spans 20 residues. Per the germline V gene, CDR1 is LGHNT and CDR2 is FRNRAP. The CDR3 here is CASGLVLGQGGSSYNSPLHF. In nucleotides, the CDR3 is TGTGCTAGTGGTTTGGTACTGGGACAGGGGGGGAGCTCCTATAATTCACCCCTCCACTTT.

J is TRBJ1-6 and V is TRBV21-1; the table's D call, TRBD1, has no DNA check behind it. TRBV21-1 has pseudogene status. This CDR3 is 16 amino acids long. CDR3 nucleotides: TGTGCCAGCAGCAAAGTAATCCCAGGGGGCGATTCACCCCTCCACTTT. This codes for CASSKVIPGGDSPLHF.

This clone was detected once. J is TRBJ1-1 and V is TRBV27, with 7 bases matching TRBD1. Germline lookup yields CDR1 MNHEY and CDR2 SMNVEV (reference sequence). The CDR3 loop spans 14 amino acids. The V gene end was trimmed by 6 bases and the J gene end by 2 bases; junction bases not matched to a gene: 6. The CDR3 protein is CASRNRGGNTEAFF. DNA of the CDR3: TGTGCCAGCAGAAACAGGGGTGGAAACACTGAAGCTTTCTTT.